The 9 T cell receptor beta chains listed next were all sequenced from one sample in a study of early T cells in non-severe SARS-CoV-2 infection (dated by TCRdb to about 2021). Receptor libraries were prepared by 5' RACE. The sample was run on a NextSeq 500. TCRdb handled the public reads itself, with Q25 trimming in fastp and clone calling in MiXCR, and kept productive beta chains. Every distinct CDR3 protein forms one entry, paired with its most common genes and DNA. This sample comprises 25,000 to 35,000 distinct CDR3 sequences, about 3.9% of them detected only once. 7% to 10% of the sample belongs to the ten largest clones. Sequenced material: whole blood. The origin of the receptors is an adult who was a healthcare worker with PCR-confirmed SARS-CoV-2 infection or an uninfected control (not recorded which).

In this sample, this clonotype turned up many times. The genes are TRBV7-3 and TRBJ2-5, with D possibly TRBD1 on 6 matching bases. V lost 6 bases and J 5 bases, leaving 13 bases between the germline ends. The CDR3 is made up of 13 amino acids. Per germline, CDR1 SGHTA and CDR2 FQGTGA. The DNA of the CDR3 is TGTGCCAGCAGTTACAGGGCGGCGGAGACCCAGTACTTC. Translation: CASSYRAAETQYF.

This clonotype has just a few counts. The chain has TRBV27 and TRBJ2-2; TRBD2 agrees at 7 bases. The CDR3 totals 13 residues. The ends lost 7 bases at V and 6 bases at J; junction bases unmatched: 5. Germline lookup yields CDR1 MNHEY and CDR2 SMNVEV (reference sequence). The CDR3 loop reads CASMRGIAGELFF. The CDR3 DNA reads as TGTGCCAGCATGCGGGGGATTGCCGGGGAGCTGTTTTTT.

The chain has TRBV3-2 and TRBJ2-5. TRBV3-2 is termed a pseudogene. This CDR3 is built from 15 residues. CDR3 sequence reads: CASSQDRRRQETQYF. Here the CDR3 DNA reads TGTGCCAGCAGCCAAGATCGGAGAAGACAAGAGACCCAGTACTTC.

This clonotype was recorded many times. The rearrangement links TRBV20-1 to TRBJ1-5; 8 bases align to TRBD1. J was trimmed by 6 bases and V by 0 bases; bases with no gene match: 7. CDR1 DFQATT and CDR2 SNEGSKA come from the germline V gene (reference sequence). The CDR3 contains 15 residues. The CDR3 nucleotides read TGCAGTGCTAGAGATCAGGGGGCCTCCGGTCAGCCCCAGCATTTT. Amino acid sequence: CSARDQGASGQPQHF.

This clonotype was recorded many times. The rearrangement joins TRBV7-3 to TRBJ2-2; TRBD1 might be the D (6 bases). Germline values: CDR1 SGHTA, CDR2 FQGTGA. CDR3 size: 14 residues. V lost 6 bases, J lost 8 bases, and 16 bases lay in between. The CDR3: CASSLGGDGGELFF. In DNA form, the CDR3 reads TGTGCCAGCAGTCTAGGGGGAGATGGAGGGGAGCTGTTTTTT.

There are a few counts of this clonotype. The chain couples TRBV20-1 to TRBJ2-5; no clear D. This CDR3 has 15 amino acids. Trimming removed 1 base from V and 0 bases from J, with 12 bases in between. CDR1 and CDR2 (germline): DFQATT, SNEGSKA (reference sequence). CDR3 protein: CSARALGRNQETQYF. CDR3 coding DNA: TGCAGTGCTAGAGCTCTAGGCAGGAACCAAGAGACCCAGTACTTC.

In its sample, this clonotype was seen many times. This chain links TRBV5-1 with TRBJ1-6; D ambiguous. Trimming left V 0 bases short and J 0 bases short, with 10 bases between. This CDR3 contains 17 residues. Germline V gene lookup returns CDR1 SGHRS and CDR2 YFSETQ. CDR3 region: CASSLGRSSSYNSPLHF. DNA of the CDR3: TGCGCCAGCAGCTTGGGACGGTCGAGCTCCTATAATTCACCCCTCCACTTT. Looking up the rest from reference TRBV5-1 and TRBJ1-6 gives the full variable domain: KAGVTQTPRYLIKTRGQQVTLSCSPISGHRSVSWYQQTPGQGLQFLFEYFSETQRNKGNFPGRFSGRQFSNSRSEMNVSTLELGDSALYLCASSLGRSSSYNSPLHFGNGTRLTVT.

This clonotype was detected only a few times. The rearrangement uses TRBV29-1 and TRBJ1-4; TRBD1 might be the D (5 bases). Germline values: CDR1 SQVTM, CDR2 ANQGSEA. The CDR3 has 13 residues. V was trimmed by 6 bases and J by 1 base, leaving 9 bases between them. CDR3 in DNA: TGCAGCGTGGGGGTCGGAACTAATGAAAAACTGTTTTTT. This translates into CSVGVGTNEKLFF.

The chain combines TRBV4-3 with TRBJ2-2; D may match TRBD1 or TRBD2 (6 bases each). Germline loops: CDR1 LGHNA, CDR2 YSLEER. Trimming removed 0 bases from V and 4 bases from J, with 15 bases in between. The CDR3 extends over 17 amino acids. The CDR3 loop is CASSQDGPGAPTGELFF. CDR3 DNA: TGCGCCAGCAGCCAAGATGGGCCGGGGGCGCCCACCGGGGAGCTGTTTTTT.